This TCR beta chain was profiled in a study of cytomegalovirus exposure and HLA in healthy donors. At the level of the study: One earlier analysis, a look at 150 million to 200 million T cells, found roughly 120 million unique TCR beta sequences.

General study results and limits: Association of a missense DCLRE1C variant with TCR beta V- and J-gene trimming was reported in a later analysis. The classifier, whose performance was assessed in both the original and validation cohorts, reportedly diagnosed cytomegalovirus status with high specificity and sensitivity. An Asian-associated ancestry cluster reportedly showed fewer N-insertions than the approximately 700-donor mean in a later analysis.

CDR1 is LNHDA, CDR2 SQIVND, per germline (reference sequence). The CDR3 runs 13 residues. The V gene lost 1 base and the J gene lost 3 bases, with 6 bases spanning the gap. Primers for the PCR totalled 60 Vbeta and 13 Jbeta. Profiling relied on immunoSEQ multiplex PCR, and the TCRdb table lists in-frame clones only, not all of them. The sample has roughly 150,000 clones; around 83% are singletons. Notes on this clone: Its antigen is not identified.

The sequence derives from a woman aged 18 to 35 in good health and CMV-seronegative. The sequenced material came from PBMCs. The chain recombines TRBV19 with TRBJ1-2; D uncertain. Here the CDR3 DNA reads TGTGCCAGTAGTATAGTAGCGTACTATGGCTACACCTTC. Amino acids: CASSIVAYYGYTF.